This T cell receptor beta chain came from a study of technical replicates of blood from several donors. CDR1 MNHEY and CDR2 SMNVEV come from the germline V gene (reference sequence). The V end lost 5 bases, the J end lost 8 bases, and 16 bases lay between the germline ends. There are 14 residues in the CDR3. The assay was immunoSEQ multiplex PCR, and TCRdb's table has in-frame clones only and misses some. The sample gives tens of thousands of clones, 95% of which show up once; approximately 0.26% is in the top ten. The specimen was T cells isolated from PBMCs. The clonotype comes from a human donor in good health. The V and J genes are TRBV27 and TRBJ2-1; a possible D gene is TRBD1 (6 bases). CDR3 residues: CASSDGQFFDEQFF. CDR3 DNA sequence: TGTGCCAGCAGTGACGGACAGTTCTTCGATGAGCAGTTCTTC.